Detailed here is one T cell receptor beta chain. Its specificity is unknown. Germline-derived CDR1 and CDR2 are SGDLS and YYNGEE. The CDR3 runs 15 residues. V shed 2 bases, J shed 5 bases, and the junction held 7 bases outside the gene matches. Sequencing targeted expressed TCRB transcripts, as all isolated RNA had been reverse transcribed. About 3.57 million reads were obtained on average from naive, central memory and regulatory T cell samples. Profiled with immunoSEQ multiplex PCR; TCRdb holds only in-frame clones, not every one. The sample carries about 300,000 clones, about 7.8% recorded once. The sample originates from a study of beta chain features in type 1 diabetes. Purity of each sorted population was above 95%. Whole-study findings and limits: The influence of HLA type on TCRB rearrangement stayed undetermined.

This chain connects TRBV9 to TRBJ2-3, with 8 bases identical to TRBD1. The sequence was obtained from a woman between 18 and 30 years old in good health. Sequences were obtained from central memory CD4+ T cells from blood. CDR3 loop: CASSVRSGGVDTQYF. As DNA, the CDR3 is TGTGCCAGCAGCGTCCGTTCAGGGGGCGTAGATACGCAGTATTTT.